The next 19 T cell receptor beta chains were all read from a single sample in a study of OX40 agonist ivuxolimab in advanced cancers. Generated by immunoSEQ multiplex PCR, the TCRdb table keeps only in-frame clones and is missing some. The sample yields under 100,000 clones, about nine tenths seen once. The sequencing here drew on CD4+ or CD8+ T cells sorted from blood, taken in a trial of the OX40 agonist ivuxolimab. The receptor source for this set is an adult with an advanced solid tumor such as melanoma, head and neck, liver or kidney cancer.

The chain uses TRBV5-5 and TRBJ2-7; D perhaps matches TRBD2 (6 bases). Germline V gene data show CDR1 as SGHKS and CDR2 as YYEKEE (reference sequence). The CDR3 runs to 14 residues. Trimming left V 4 bases short and J 2 bases short, with 13 bases between. In DNA, the CDR3 is TGTGCCAGCAGCGCCCGAACTAGCACCTACGAGCAGTACTTC. Encoded protein: CASSARTSTYEQYF.

The chain is built from TRBV7-6 and TRBJ1-6; D is uncertain. CDR1 and CDR2 from the germline V gene are SGHVS and FNYEAQ. CDR3 length: 15 amino acids. The V end was cut by 4 bases, the J end by 10 bases, with 17 bases between. CDR3 sequence: CASSSAAGSQSPLHF. CDR3 in DNA: TGTGCCAGCAGCTCGGCGGCGGGTTCTCAATCACCCCTCCACTTT.

This chain joins TRBV5-4 and TRBJ2-1; D perhaps matches TRBD2 (7 bases). The CDR3 is 16 residues long. The germline V gene has CDR1 SGHNT and CDR2 YYREEE (reference sequence). V shed 0 bases and J shed 5 bases, with 15 bases lying between them. CDR3 loop: CASSLGLGGADNEQFF. For the CDR3, the DNA is TGTGCCAGCAGCTTGGGACTAGGGGGGGCCGACAATGAGCAGTTCTTC.

This clone was detected only a few times. This rearrangement joins TRBV10-3 to TRBJ2-7; 11 positions agree with TRBD1. From germline, CDR1 is ENHRY and CDR2 SYGVKD. The CDR3 totals 15 residues. Losses at the gene ends were 3 bases for V and 2 bases for J; bases not matched to a gene: 3. The CDR3 nucleotides read TGTGCCATCAGTGAAGGGGACAGGGGGGCCTACGAGCAGTACTTC. It is translated as CAISEGDRGAYEQYF.

The V call is TRBV10-3, the J call TRBJ1-2, with TRBD1 matching over 10 bases. V dropped 5 bases and J dropped 0; count of bases not matched to a gene: 6. The CDR3 is made up of 16 amino acids. Germline assignment: CDR1 ENHRY and CDR2 SYGVKD. CDR3: CAISRDRGSSNYGYTF. DNA of the CDR3: TGTGCCATCAGTCGGGACAGGGGATCCTCTAACTATGGCTACACCTTC.

Points on this clone: An end of the junction differs from the germline gene, which may be a read error. The J gene is TRBJ1-2, the V gene TRBV11-1; 8 bases are a match to TRBD1. CDR3 length: 14 amino acids. Germline V gene lookup returns CDR1 SGHAT and CDR2 FQDESV (reference sequence). Here the CDR3 reads CASSLAAGGDGYTF. The DNA of the CDR3 is TGTGCCAGCAGTTTAGCGGCAGGGGGCGATGGCTACACCTTC.

The CDR3 region has the DNA TGTGCCAGCAGCCGGACAGGGGCCTACGAGCAGTACTTC. Protein: CASSRTGAYEQYF. This chain joins TRBV6-5 and TRBJ2-7; 9 bases are a match to TRBD1. CDR1 is MNHEY and CDR2 is SVGAGI in the germline V gene. The CDR3 has 13 residues. V dropped 6 bases and J dropped 2; count of bases not matched to a gene: 2.

The chain couples TRBV15 to TRBJ2-7; D not resolved. This CDR3 contains 14 residues. V lost 3 bases, J lost 1 base, and 10 bases lay in between. Germline V gene data show CDR1 as LNHNV and CDR2 as YYDKDF (reference sequence). The CDR3 is CATSRLQISYEQYF. The CDR3 DNA sequence: TGTGCCACCAGCAGGTTACAGATTTCCTACGAGCAGTACTTC.

V and J are TRBV7-8 and TRBJ2-2; no clear D gene. CDR1 is SGHVS and CDR2 is FQNEAQ in the germline V gene. V lost 1 base, J lost 2 bases, and 5 bases lay in between. This CDR3 comprises 14 residues. CDR3 sequence: CASSLVVNTGELFF. The CDR3 DNA follows: TGTGCCAGCAGCTTAGTGGTAAACACCGGGGAGCTGTTTTTT.

V usage is TRBV9 and J usage is TRBJ1-5; a possible D gene is TRBD1 (6 bases). Germline CDR1 reads SGDLS; CDR2 reads YYNGEE. Trimming removed 2 bases at V and 6 bases at J, with 9 bases between. This CDR3 is 13 amino acids long. CDR3 in amino acids: CASSVGGTQPQHF. The CDR3 bases are TGTGCCAGCAGCGTTGGGGGCACTCAGCCCCAGCATTTT.

The V gene is TRBV19, the J gene TRBJ2-7; D is perhaps TRBD1 (5 bases). The V and J ends lost 5 bases and 3 bases respectively, with 11 bases between them. Germline V lookup: CDR1 LNHDA, CDR2 SQIVND (reference sequence). CDR3 length: 13 residues. CDR3 sequence reads: CASSLTGLYEQYF. CDR3 DNA sequence: TGTGCCAGTAGTCTCACAGGCCTCTACGAGCAGTACTTC.

CDR3 in DNA: TGTGCCAGCAGCCCGGGGTTAGAGCGCCACCAAACCTTC. Translated: CASSPGLERHQTF. The chain carries TRBV7-6 and TRBJ1-2; D is unresolved. Germline assignment: CDR1 SGHVS and CDR2 FNYEAQ. Trimming shortened V by 5 bases and J by 14 bases, and 21 bases separated the two germline ends. The CDR3 length is 13 residues.

The chain uses TRBV5-6 and TRBJ1-3, with 10 bases aligning to TRBD1. Germline loops: CDR1 SGHDT, CDR2 YYEEEE. The CDR3 loop spans 15 amino acids. V lost 5 bases and J lost 7; bases outside the gene matches: 9. The CDR3 region has the DNA TGTGCCAGCAGATACTGGGGACAGGGGTTCAACACCATATATTTT. Translation gives CASRYWGQGFNTIYF.

The chain joins TRBV25-1 to TRBJ1-4; D not resolved. This CDR3 is built from 14 residues. Trimming shortened V by 1 base and J by 7 bases, and 10 bases separated the two germline ends. Per germline, CDR1 MGHDK and CDR2 SYGVNS. The CDR3 spells CASSESGWGEKLFF. CDR3 nucleotide sequence: TGTGCCAGCAGTGAATCTGGTTGGGGTGAAAAACTGTTTTTT. Together with reference TRBV25-1 and TRBJ1-4, the CDR3 gives the full variable domain: EADIYQTPRYLVIGTGKKITLECSQTMGHDKMYWYQQDPGMELHLIHYSYGVNSTEKGDLSSESTVSRIRTEHFPLTLESARPSHTSQYLCASSESGWGEKLFFGSGTQLSVL.

This rearrangement joins TRBV10-1 to TRBJ1-5; D remains ambiguous. Germline V gene sequence: CDR1 WNHNN, CDR2 SYGVQD (reference sequence). V was trimmed by 0 bases and J by 2 bases, leaving 14 bases between them. CDR3 size: 17 residues. The CDR3 DNA reads as TGCGCCAGCAGTGAGTCGAACGGGCCCGGGGGCAATCAGCCCCAGCATTTT. It codes for CASSESNGPGGNQPQHF.

The chain carries TRBV4-3 and TRBJ2-7; 7 bases line up with TRBD1. This CDR3 spans 13 amino acids. Germline lookup yields CDR1 LGHNA and CDR2 YSLEER. J lost 6 bases, V lost 1 base, and 3 bases had no gene match. The CDR3 DNA reads as TGCGCCAGCAGCCAAGGGCAGGGGGTCGAGCAGTACTTC. Residues: CASSQGQGVEQYF.

Notes on this clone: The sample has other DNA sequences that encode this CDR3 too. The chain is built from TRBV27 and TRBJ2-5, with D unresolved. Germline loops: CDR1 MNHEY, CDR2 SMNVEV (reference sequence). With 5 bases removed from V and 5 bases from J, the gap between germline ends came to 12 bases. CDR3 size: 13 residues. The CDR3 DNA follows: TGTGCCAGCAGTAAATGGGATGGGGAGACCCAGTACTTC. Amino acid sequence: CASSKWDGETQYF.

J is TRBJ2-3 and V is TRBV10-2; D assignment may be TRBD1 or TRBD2 (6 bases each). The V end lost 6 bases, the J end lost 5 bases, and 12 bases lay between the germline ends. Germline V CDR1 and CDR2: WSHSY, SAAADI. CDR3 size: 13 residues. CDR3 in DNA: TGCGCCAGCAGCCCGGGGGCTCAAGATACGCAGTATTTT. Amino acids: CASSPGAQDTQYF.

The chain has TRBV5-4 and TRBJ2-5; D perhaps matches TRBD2 (5 bases). Trimming took 0 bases from V and 2 from J, leaving 11 bases between them. Germline values: CDR1 SGHNT, CDR2 YYREEE (reference sequence). This CDR3 is built from 15 residues. Here the CDR3 DNA reads TGTGCCAGCAGCTTGGTCCTCGGGATTCAAGAGACCCAGTACTTC. Translating gives CASSLVLGIQETQYF.